The 29 T cell receptor beta chains reported below all come from one sample, sequenced in a study of spatial heterogeneity in lung cancer. Time point here: sample taken at primary tumor resection. Whole RNA from tumor, nontumor lung or frozen PBMC was sequenced unsorted. TCRdb itself ran the 5' RACE reads through MiXCR, one entry per CDR3 protein. This table has tens of thousands of distinct CDR3 sequences, 5.2% appearing once. The source material was PBMCs, sampled at surgery. The origin of the receptors is a female donor with early-stage non-small cell lung cancer.

The gene calls are TRBV12-3 or TRBV12-4 and TRBJ1-1; D gene uncertain. Trimming pared 1 base from V and 10 bases from J, leaving 19 bases between. This CDR3 has 15 amino acids. CDR3 DNA: TGTGCCAGCAGTTTAGTTTTTCGGCAGACCCTGGGAGCTTTCTTT. Its translation is CASSLVFRQTLGAFF.

V is TRBV7-3 and J is TRBJ2-1, with unresolved D. The CDR3 has 13 residues. The germline gives CDR1 SGHTA, CDR2 FQGTGA. Trimming removed 2 bases at V and 9 bases at J, with 11 bases between. CDR3 protein: CASSLARTGEQFF. The CDR3 DNA reads as TGTGCCAGCAGCTTAGCGCGTACTGGTGAGCAGTTCTTC.

The rearrangement joins TRBV6-6 to TRBJ1-1; D perhaps matches TRBD1 (5 bases). The CDR3 sequence is 14 residues long. The germline CDR1 and CDR2 sequences are MNHNY and SVGAGI (reference sequence). V was clipped by 6 bases and J by 5 bases, with 16 bases between them. The CDR3 is CASRPPGLETEAFF. The CDR3 nucleotides read TGTGCCAGCAGACCTCCAGGGTTAGAGACTGAAGCTTTCTTT.

This clonotype was detected many times. The rearrangement uses TRBV5-1 and TRBJ2-1; the D gene is possibly TRBD1 (5 bases). The length of the CDR3 is 16 residues. The V gene lost 0 bases and the J gene lost 3 bases, with 13 bases spanning the gap. Germline V CDR1 and CDR2: SGHRS, YFSETQ. The CDR3 DNA sequence: TGCGCCAGCAGCTTGGAAAGAAGGGGCTTCTACAATGAGCAGTTCTTC. It yields the protein CASSLERRGFYNEQFF.

This clonotype was counted at least ten times. The chain carries TRBV5-6 and TRBJ2-1, with 8 bases lining up with TRBD2. The CDR3 loop spans 15 amino acids. J gave up 9 bases and V 2 bases, and 10 bases lay outside the gene matches. Germline V lookup: CDR1 SGHDT, CDR2 YYEEEE. In nucleotides, the CDR3 is TGTGCCAGCAGCTTAGGGACTAGTCGGGCCAGTGAGCAGTTCTTC. Its protein product is CASSLGTSRASEQFF.

CDR3 loop: CASSLRETAGYNEQFF. The CDR3 region has the DNA TGTGCCAGCAGCTTAAGAGAGACAGCGGGTTACAATGAGCAGTTCTTC. The V gene is TRBV7-3, the J gene TRBJ2-1, with D perhaps matching TRBD2 (6 bases). CDR3 length: 16 residues. Germline V lookup: CDR1 SGHTA, CDR2 FQGTGA. With 1 base removed from V and 4 bases from J, the gap between germline ends came to 14 bases.

At least ten counts were recorded for this clonotype. The chain is built from TRBV29-1 and TRBJ2-5, with D tentatively TRBD2 (5 bases). The CDR3 runs 12 residues. The V end was cut by 6 bases, the J end by 2 bases, with 10 bases between. Germline loops: CDR1 SQVTM, CDR2 ANQGSEA. The CDR3 spells CSVTGLQETQYF. CDR3 nucleotides: TGCAGCGTGACGGGGTTACAAGAGACCCAGTACTTC.

This clonotype was picked up many times. The gene calls are TRBV10-3 and TRBJ2-3; perhaps D is TRBD1 or TRBD2 (6 bases each). Trimming pared 8 bases from V and 6 bases from J, leaving 9 bases between. Looked up from germline, CDR1 is ENHRY and CDR2 is SYGVKD. The CDR3 sequence is 11 residues long. The CDR3 coding sequence is TGTGCCATCGGAGGGGGGGATACGCAGTATTTT. This translates into CAIGGGDTQYF.

This clonotype was counted at least ten times. V usage is TRBV9 and J usage is TRBJ2-7; D remains unclear. The CDR3 is made up of 13 amino acids. Germline-derived CDR1 and CDR2 are SGDLS and YYNGEE. V was cut by 3 bases and J by 6 bases, with 13 bases left in between. CDR3 protein: CASSANSRTEQYF. In DNA form, the CDR3 reads TGTGCCAGCAGCGCTAATTCAAGAACCGAGCAGTACTTC.

There are many counts of this clonotype. The chain combines TRBV6-5 with TRBJ2-7; TRBD1 aligns across 9 bases. There are 13 residues in the CDR3. The germline gives CDR1 MNHEY, CDR2 SVGAGI. V shed 4 bases, J shed 7 bases, and the junction held 5 bases outside the gene matches. CDR3 DNA sequence: TGTGCCAGCAGTTCACAGGGGGCCGGGGAGCAGTACTTC. Encoded protein: CASSSQGAGEQYF.

This clonotype has a count of ten or more. The V gene is TRBV7-8, the J gene TRBJ2-2; D is possibly TRBD1 or TRBD2 (5 bases each). The CDR3 is made up of 15 amino acids. Germline V lookup: CDR1 SGHVS, CDR2 FQNEAQ. Trimming cost V 5 bases and J 3 bases, with 13 bases left between them. CDR3 amino acids: CASSVDGAYTGELFF. The CDR3 DNA sequence: TGTGCCAGCAGCGTGGACGGGGCGTACACCGGGGAGCTGTTTTTT.

V gene TRBV5-1 combines with J gene TRBJ1-4, with 7 bases that match TRBD1. The CDR3 is 15 residues long. CDR1 is SGHRS and CDR2 is YFSETQ in the germline V gene. V was clipped by 4 bases and J by 8 bases; unmatched bases: 11. Here the CDR3 reads CASSPGTAADEKLFF. CDR3 DNA sequence: TGCGCCAGCAGCCCGGGGACAGCGGCGGACGAAAAACTGTTTTTT.

This clonotype was seen ten or more times. The rearrangement uses TRBV12-3 or TRBV12-4 and TRBJ2-7, with D hard to call. There are 13 residues in the CDR3. The germline V and J ends were trimmed by 3 bases and 3 bases, with 9 bases remaining between them. The CDR3 loop is CASSFSPVYEQYF. The CDR3 DNA follows: TGTGCCAGCAGTTTTTCTCCCGTCTACGAGCAGTACTTC.

This clonotype was observed at least ten times. The rearrangement joins TRBV12-3 or TRBV12-4 to TRBJ2-2; the D is unclear. The CDR3 is made up of 14 amino acids. Trimming left V 3 bases short and J 6 bases short, with 11 bases between. Written as DNA, the CDR3 is TGTGCCAGCAGTTTCAACTGGGCCGCCGGGGAGCTGTTTTTT. Translating it yields CASSFNWAAGELFF.

This clonotype was found many times. The chain joins TRBV11-2 to TRBJ2-1, with TRBD2 matching 10 bases. The germline gives CDR1 SGHAT, CDR2 FQNNGV. Unmatched junction bases numbered 6, after V lost 3 bases and J lost 7 bases. The CDR3 covers 15 residues. Written as DNA, the CDR3 is TGTGCCAGCAGCTTGCTAGCGGGAGTGGTGAATGAGCAGTTCTTC. It is translated as CASSLLAGVVNEQFF. The complete variable domain, with remaining parts taken from reference TRBV11-2 and TRBJ2-1, reads EAGVAQSPRYKIIEKRQSVAFWCNPISGHATLYWYQQILGQGPKLLIQFQNNGVVDDSQLPKDRFSAERLKGVDSTLKIQPAKLEDSAVYLCASSLLAGVVNEQFFGPGTRLTVL.

Many counts were recorded for this clonotype. The chain is built from TRBV5-4 and TRBJ1-2, with 8 bases identical to TRBD1. The junction had 3 bases not matched to a gene; V was cut back by 4 bases and J by 7 bases. Looked up from germline, CDR1 is SGHNT and CDR2 is YYREEE (reference sequence). The CDR3 sequence is 12 residues long. The CDR3 sequence is CASSLDRAGYTF. In DNA, the CDR3 is TGTGCCAGCAGCCTGGACAGGGCTGGCTACACCTTC.

This clonotype showed up many times. The chain combines TRBV20-1 with TRBJ2-3; 7 positions match TRBD2. V trimming: 1 base; J trimming: 2 bases; junction bases outside the gene matches: 6. The CDR3 has 15 amino acids. The germline CDR1 and CDR2 sequences are DFQATT and SNEGSKA (reference sequence). The CDR3 DNA sequence: TGCAGTGCTAGAGTGGCGCGGGAGTACACAGATACGCAGTATTTT. Translation gives CSARVAREYTDTQYF.

This clonotype showed up many times. The chain has TRBV15 and TRBJ2-7, with a tentative D call TRBD2 (6 bases). This CDR3 is 14 amino acids long. V gave up 0 bases and J gave up 4 bases, with 10 bases separating them. Germline CDR1 is LNHNV and CDR2 is YYDKDF (reference sequence). The CDR3 DNA is TGTGCCACCAGCAGAGATCGGACTATATACGAGCAGTACTTC. Protein sequence: CATSRDRTIYEQYF.

There are many counts of this clonotype. The chain is built from TRBV6-2 or TRBV6-3 and TRBJ2-3; 13 nucleotides agree with TRBD2. V shed 4 bases, J shed 5 bases, and the junction held 3 bases outside the gene matches. The CDR3 spans 15 residues. Germline V gene sequence: CDR1 MNHEY, CDR2 SVGEGT. In DNA, the CDR3 is TGTGCCAGCAGTTGGACTAGCGGGGGACGAGATACGCAGTATTTT. It codes for CASSWTSGGRDTQYF.

This clonotype showed up many times. V gene TRBV5-1 combines with J gene TRBJ1-1, with TRBD1 as a possible D gene (5 bases). The ends were cut back, 4 bases at V and 5 bases at J, with 12 bases in the middle. The germline V gene encodes CDR1 SGHRS and CDR2 YFSETQ. This CDR3 contains 13 residues. The CDR3 nucleotides are TGCGCCAGCAGCGTACAGGCGGCGACTGAAGCTTTCTTT. Its protein product is CASSVQAATEAFF.

This clonotype was observed many times. V gene TRBV5-1 combines with J gene TRBJ2-3; no reliable D call. Trimming took 4 bases from V and 2 from J, leaving 5 bases between them. Per the germline V gene, CDR1 is SGHRS and CDR2 is YFSETQ. This CDR3 is built from 12 residues. CDR3 coding DNA: TGCGCCAGCAGCACCCACACAGATACGCAGTATTTT. As protein: CASSTHTDTQYF.

This clonotype was detected many times. This rearrangement joins TRBV27 to TRBJ2-7; the D call may be TRBD1 or TRBD2 (5 bases each). The CDR3 totals 17 residues. The V and J ends lost 2 bases and 7 bases respectively, with 24 bases between them. CDR1 is MNHEY and CDR2 is SMNVEV in the germline V gene (reference sequence). CDR3 in DNA: TGTGCCAGCAGTTTAGAGTCTCCAGGGCTAGGACTTACAGAGCAGTACTTC. The encoded protein is CASSLESPGLGLTEQYF.

This clonotype occurred many times. The chain links TRBV7-2 to TRBJ2-1; 7 bases agree with TRBD2. This CDR3 spans 15 amino acids. Trimming at V came to 2 bases and at J to 4 bases, leaving 5 bases not matched to a gene. Germline V gene data show CDR1 as SGHTA and CDR2 as FQGNSA. The DNA of the CDR3 is TGTGCCAGCAGCTTACACGGGCGGGGGTACAATGAGCAGTTCTTC. Amino acid sequence: CASSLHGRGYNEQFF.

This clonotype has more than one count but fewer than ten. The genes are TRBV5-1 and TRBJ2-7; D gene uncertain. CDR3 length: 14 amino acids. Germline V gives CDR1 SGHRS, CDR2 YFSETQ. V lost 4 bases and J lost 2, with 13 bases in between. The CDR3 DNA follows: TGCGCCAGCAGCAGCCCCAGTAGTCCCTACGAGCAGTACTTC. This translates into CASSSPSSPYEQYF.

This clonotype was seen repeatedly, ten times or more. CDR3 in DNA: TGTGCCAGCAGCTTGGTCGGTCAAGAGACCCAGTACTTC. Its protein is CASSLVGQETQYF. The chain links TRBV5-5 to TRBJ2-5; D gene uncertain. V was cut by 0 bases and J by 2 bases, with 5 bases left in between. Germline CDR1 and CDR2: SGHKS and YYEKEE (reference sequence). This CDR3 is built from 13 residues.

A remark on this clonotype: One base away lies a much larger clone, so this may be a sequencing read error. In DNA, the CDR3 is TGTGCCAACAGCTTTCGCGGTTCTGGAAACACCATATATTTT. This gives the protein CANSFRGSGNTIYF. The chain recombines TRBV7-8 with TRBJ1-3; D is unclear. Germline-derived CDR1 and CDR2 are SGHVS and FQNEAQ. The CDR3 length is 14 residues.

The CDR3 loop is CASSLPGGDYGYTF. In nucleotides, the CDR3 is TGTGCCAGCAGTCTACCAGGGGGGGACTATGGCTACACCTTC. This rearrangement joins TRBV6-1 to TRBJ1-2, with 7 bases lining up with TRBD1. This CDR3 is 14 amino acids long. J gave up 3 bases and V 5 bases, and 6 bases lay outside the gene matches. The germline CDR1 and CDR2 sequences are MNHNS and SASEGT.

This clonotype was counted many times. V and J are TRBV19 and TRBJ2-6; possibly TRBD1 for D (6 bases). CDR1 is LNHDA and CDR2 is SQIVND in the germline V gene (reference sequence). The CDR3 spans 17 residues. Trimming took off 1 base at V and 0 bases at J, with 10 bases between the two ends. The CDR3 sequence: CASSIGQARSGANVLTF. CDR3 DNA sequence: TGTGCCAGTAGTATAGGACAGGCACGCTCTGGGGCCAACGTCCTGACTTTC.

In nucleotides, the CDR3 is TGTGCCAGCAGTGAACTCATTGGGGGCAATCAGCCCCAGCATTTT. Protein sequence: CASSELIGGNQPQHF. The gene calls are TRBV6-1 and TRBJ1-5; D is unclear. V was trimmed by 2 bases and J by 2 bases, leaving 10 bases between them. The CDR3 consists of 15 residues. Germline CDR1 reads MNHNS; CDR2 reads SASEGT.